This T cell receptor (beta chain) was recorded in a study of response to subunit inactivated influenza vaccine (dated by TCRdb to 2017 to 2018). About the full investigation: To follow how T cells responded to a trivalent subunit inactivated influenza vaccine, the researchers relied on deep quantitative profiling of the T cell receptor repertoire. Beyond this particular receptor, the publication reports: According to the authors, only a limited number of new T cells may be recruited by each seasonal influenza vaccination.

Notes on this clonotype: Its antigen remains unidentified. No base quality information exists; no much larger clone differs at one position.

The library relied on RT-PCR. Sequenced on an Illumina HiSeq 2500. The public sequencing data were trimmed at Q25 with fastp and processed into clonotypes with MiXCR by TCRdb, which kept only in-frame beta chains. For every CDR3 protein sequence, its rows merge into one entry that carries the most common genes and DNA. The table for this sample lists approximately 500,000 distinct CDR3 sequences; 10% to 15% of them were counted only once. In total, the top ten clones hold around 13% of the sample. Sample time point, as interpreted from the label and publication: around 47 days after influenza vaccine administration. From the cysteine through the phenylalanine, the CDR3 covers 19 amino acids. Only the CDR3 region is kept as DNA, spanning 57 bases read in frame from base 1. V lost 7 bases and J lost 2 bases; the stretch between them is 29 bases long. Based on the germline V gene, the CDR1 and CDR2 sequences are MDHEN and SYDVKM.

The material was PBMCs from blood, obtained roughly 48 days after vaccination. This clonotype originated in a man aged 50-59 years who received an inactivated influenza vaccine. Donor details come from another sample of the same person, matched by shared clones. The chain links TRBV28 with TRBJ2-5; TRBD2 is perhaps the D gene, given 5 matching bases. The DNA sequence follows: TGTGCCAGCACCCCGAGGGCAAGAGAGTTTCTGATAGCTCAAGAGACCCAGTACTTC. Translated, this is CASTPRAREFLIAQETQYF.